This T cell receptor (beta chain) appears in the sequencing data of a study of response to subunit inactivated influenza vaccine. Germline V gives CDR1 DFQATT, CDR2 SNEGSKA (reference sequence). CDR3 length equals 12 residues. V lost 3 bases to trimming and J lost 10 bases; unmatched junction nucleotides: 7. There are a few counts of this clonotype. TCRdb re-called the RT-PCR reads through MiXCR, storing one row per CDR3 protein. This table has about 620,000 distinct CDR3 sequences, around 11% appearing once. The sample also formed part of further work on T cells expressing NK-cell markers. That study reports: With UMIs, 5'RACE template switching was used to make TCR beta cDNA.

This receptor was identified in a man in his forties or fifties who received an inactivated influenza vaccine. This chain links TRBV20-1 with TRBJ2-7; 9 bases are a match to TRBD2. Sequenced here: PBMCs from blood, sampled on the day of vaccination. CDR3 amino acids: CSASSLAGPQYF. The DNA for the CDR3 is TGCAGTGCTAGTAGCCTAGCGGGGCCACAGTACTTC.